The entry below describes one TCR beta chain. This entry belongs to a study of Ad26.COV2.S vaccination and SARS-CoV-2 variants. The data were produced by immunoSEQ multiplex PCR, yet TCRdb's version contains in-frame clones alone and is incomplete. The top ten hold about 12% of the sample, which has hundreds of thousands of clones, around 90% seen once. This sample's treatment: about 20 received Ad26.COV2.S at low or high dose, single or two shots; roughly 5 received placebo; per-sample allocation not given. Sample collection was performed on day 63 after the first vaccine or placebo injection. Looked up from germline, CDR1 is SGDLS and CDR2 is YYNGEE. V was pared by 0 bases and J by 5 bases, with 7 bases of the junction left unmatched. The CDR3 loop spans 16 amino acids.

The chain couples TRBV9 to TRBJ2-5; 10 bases are shared with TRBD2. This receptor was taken from a person between 18 and 59 years old who received the Ad26.COV2.S COVID-19 vaccine or a placebo. The sequencing used peripheral blood, collected in a trial of Ad26.COV2.S vaccine versus placebo. Here the CDR3 reads CASSVGSSGSQETQYF. Written as DNA, the CDR3 is TGTGCCAGCAGCGTAGGGTCTAGCGGGAGTCAGGAGACCCAGTACTTC.